These 19 T cell receptor beta chains were sequenced from one sample in a study of T cells after yellow fever vaccination. TCRdb passed the 5' RACE reads through MiXCR, listing each CDR3 protein once. The data hold 450,000 to 550,000 distinct CDR3 sequences, with 20% to 25% observed a single time. Specimen: PBMCs, collected less than 25 days after the first yellow fever vaccination. All receptors derive from a man aged 18 to 30 who received the YFV17D yellow fever vaccine.

This chain connects TRBV27 to TRBJ2-1; TRBD1 is a possible D gene (5 bases). The V gene lost 5 bases and the J gene lost 12 bases, with 14 bases spanning the gap. The CDR3 runs 12 residues. Per germline, CDR1 MNHEY and CDR2 SMNVEV (reference sequence). The CDR3 sequence: CASSDSQALQFF. As DNA, the CDR3 is TGTGCCAGCAGTGACAGCCAAGCCTTGCAGTTCTTC.

There are a few counts of this clonotype. This chain connects TRBV7-2 to TRBJ2-1; no firm D call. Germline CDR1 is SGHTA and CDR2 is FQGNSA. V was clipped by 1 base and J by 7 bases, with 8 bases between them. The CDR3 sequence is 13 residues long. The CDR3: CASSLGSGNEQFF. CDR3 sequence (DNA): TGTGCCAGCAGCTTAGGTTCTGGGAATGAGCAGTTCTTC.

The genes are TRBV6-5 and TRBJ2-3; TRBD1 aligns across 8 bases. CDR3 size: 15 residues. After removal of 2 bases from V and 3 bases from J, the junction contained 4 bases not matched to a gene. CDR1 and CDR2 (germline): MNHEY, SVGAGI. CDR3 loop: CASSYNQGATDTQYF. The CDR3 region has the DNA TGTGCCAGCAGTTACAACCAGGGGGCAACAGATACGCAGTATTTT.

This clonotype has only a few counts. The chain carries TRBV2 and TRBJ1-6; maybe TRBD1 (5 bases). Trimming left V 6 bases short and J 8 bases short, with 14 bases between. Germline CDR1 and CDR2: SNHLY and FYNNEI. The CDR3 totals 14 residues. The CDR3 DNA reads as TGTGCCAGCAGCTTTACAGGTTACGATTCACCCCTCCACTTT. This gives the protein CASSFTGYDSPLHF. The full variable domain, in which reference TRBV2 and TRBJ1-6 provide the parts outside the CDR3, is EPEVTQTPSHQVTQMGQEVILRCVPISNHLYFYWYRQILGQKVEFLVSFYNNEISEKSEIFDDQFSVERPDGSNFTLKIRSTKLEDSAMYFCASSFTGYDSPLHFGNGTRLTVT.

The V gene is TRBV5-1, the J gene TRBJ2-1, with 10 nucleotides matching TRBD2. The CDR3 is 15 amino acids. The J segment lost 9 bases and the V segment lost 2 bases, leaving 8 bases of the junction unmatched. CDR1 and CDR2 from the germline V gene are SGHRS and YFSETQ. The CDR3 DNA is TGCGCCAGCAGCTTCAGCGGGGGGGCCGATGGTGAGCAGTTCTTC. This gives the protein CASSFSGGADGEQFF. The entire variable domain, with the rest obtained from reference TRBV5-1 and TRBJ2-1, is as follows: KAGVTQTPRYLIKTRGQQVTLSCSPISGHRSVSWYQQTPGQGLQFLFEYFSETQRNKGNFPGRFSGRQFSNSRSEMNVSTLELGDSALYLCASSFSGGADGEQFFGPGTRLTVL.

The J gene is TRBJ2-2, the V gene TRBV20-1, with 7 positions matching TRBD2. From germline, CDR1 is DFQATT and CDR2 SNEGSKA (reference sequence). V dropped 5 bases and J dropped 5; count of bases not matched to a gene: 11. CDR3 size: 15 residues. In DNA form, the CDR3 reads TGCAGTGCTGGGAGGGTATGGGGTGATACCGGGGAGCTGTTTTTT. Translated: CSAGRVWGDTGELFF.

V is TRBV3-1 and J is TRBJ2-5; tentatively, D is TRBD1 (5 bases). This CDR3 is 15 amino acids long. The V and J ends lost 0 bases and 3 bases respectively, with 11 bases between them. Per germline, CDR1 LGHDT and CDR2 YNNKEL (reference sequence). This CDR3 reads CASSQDSGFKETQYF. DNA for the CDR3: TGTGCCAGCAGCCAAGATTCAGGGTTTAAAGAGACCCAGTACTTC.

This clonotype was recorded a few times. The chain combines TRBV24-1 with TRBJ2-5; no definite D call. V was pared by 3 bases and J by 5 bases, with 15 bases between. CDR3 length equals 15 residues. CDR1 and CDR2 from the germline V gene are KGHDR and SFDVKD. The CDR3 is CATSDTASGTETQYF. CDR3 nucleotides: TGTGCCACCAGTGATACCGCGTCGGGTACGGAGACCCAGTACTTC.

The genes are TRBV18 and TRBJ1-6; D perhaps matches TRBD1 (5 bases). CDR1 and CDR2 from the germline V gene are KGHSH and LQKENI. The CDR3 is 16 residues long. V lost 5 bases to trimming and J lost 8 bases, with 19 bases between them. The CDR3 sequence is CASSRYAGTGDSPLHF. The CDR3 coding sequence is TGTGCCAGCTCAAGATACGCCGGGACGGGGGATTCACCCCTCCACTTT.

The rearrangement uses TRBV7-2 and TRBJ2-1, with D hard to call. The germline V and J ends were trimmed by 2 bases and 7 bases, with 6 bases remaining between them. Germline lookup yields CDR1 SGHTA and CDR2 FQGNSA. This CDR3 is 12 amino acids long. CDR3: CASSLYRNEQFF. The DNA of the CDR3 is TGTGCCAGCAGCTTATACCGGAATGAGCAGTTCTTC.

The gene calls are TRBV5-1 and TRBJ2-6, with TRBD1 matching 12 bases. From germline, CDR1 is SGHRS and CDR2 YFSETQ. The ends lost 7 bases at V and 0 bases at J; junction bases unmatched: 14. The CDR3 is made up of 20 amino acids. The CDR3 loop reads CASHRGTGGLVSSGANVLTF. Here the CDR3 DNA reads TGCGCCAGCCATAGAGGGACAGGGGGCCTCGTAAGCTCTGGGGCCAACGTCCTGACTTTC. Drawing the rest from reference TRBV5-1 and TRBJ2-6, the complete variable domain is KAGVTQTPRYLIKTRGQQVTLSCSPISGHRSVSWYQQTPGQGLQFLFEYFSETQRNKGNFPGRFSGRQFSNSRSEMNVSTLELGDSALYLCASHRGTGGLVSSGANVLTFGAGSRLTVL.

This chain connects TRBV20-1 to TRBJ1-2; D not resolved. The CDR3 consists of 12 residues. V was cut by 4 bases and J by 2 bases, with 8 bases left in between. Germline CDR1 is DFQATT and CDR2 is SNEGSKA (reference sequence). The CDR3 loop is CSAKLRNYGYTF. The CDR3 nucleotides read TGCAGTGCTAAGCTACGGAACTATGGCTACACCTTC.

The chain combines TRBV6-1 with TRBJ2-5, with D possibly called TRBD1 or TRBD2 (7 bases each). This CDR3 contains 16 residues. The V end was cut by 2 bases, the J end by 4 bases, with 17 bases between. Looked up from germline, CDR1 is MNHNS and CDR2 is SASEGT. CDR3: CASSEMGQGGRETQYF. DNA for the CDR3: TGTGCCAGCAGTGAAATGGGTCAGGGGGGGAGAGAGACCCAGTACTTC.

V and J are TRBV28 and TRBJ2-5; D is unresolved. The CDR3 is made up of 11 amino acids. Germline CDR1 MDHEN, CDR2 SYDVKM. Between the trimmed V and J ends, which lost 4 bases and 7 bases, there was a span of 7 bases. In nucleotides, the CDR3 is TGTGCCAGCAGTTCCCTGGCGACCCAGTACTTC. This translates into CASSSLATQYF. Drawing the rest from reference TRBV28 and TRBJ2-5, the complete variable domain is DVKVTQSSRYLVKRTGEKVFLECVQDMDHENMFWYRQDPGLGLRLIYFSYDVKMKEKGDIPEGYSVSREKKERFSLILESASTNQTSMYLCASSSLATQYFGPGTRLLVL.

The chain joins TRBV27 to TRBJ2-2; D is unclear. The CDR3 loop spans 14 amino acids. Per germline, CDR1 MNHEY and CDR2 SMNVEV (reference sequence). V was cut by 3 bases and J by 7 bases, with 12 bases left in between. CDR3 DNA: TGTGCCAGCAGTTTTGGTAGGGTTGGCGGGGAGCTGTTTTTT. As protein: CASSFGRVGGELFF.

This clonotype has just a few counts. The J gene is TRBJ1-2, the V gene TRBV29-1, with a possible D match to TRBD1 (6 bases). Trimming left V 6 bases short and J 1 base short, with 12 bases between. The CDR3 runs 13 residues. Germline CDR1 is SQVTM and CDR2 is ANQGSEA. CDR3 in DNA: TGCAGCGTCGAGGAACAGGGTAACTATGGCTACACCTTC. Translating it yields CSVEEQGNYGYTF. Complete variable domain (other parts from reference TRBV29-1 and TRBJ1-2): SAVISQKPSRDICQRGTSLTIQCQVDSQVTMMFWYRQQPGQSLTLIATANQGSEATYESGFVIDKFPISRPNLTFSTLTVSNMSPEDSSIYLCSVEEQGNYGYTFGSGTRLTVV.

This clonotype appeared a few times. This chain connects TRBV25-1 to TRBJ1-2; TRBD1 might be the D (5 bases). The germline V gene encodes CDR1 MGHDK and CDR2 SYGVNS. This CDR3 comprises 15 residues. The germline V and J ends were trimmed by 0 bases and 7 bases, with 15 bases remaining between them. The DNA for the CDR3 is TGTGCCAGCAGTGAATATTCGGCAGTCGGGGGTGGCTACACCTTC. This codes for CASSEYSAVGGGYTF.

As DNA, the CDR3 is TGCGCCAGCAGCCAAACTCGGGCCGAGGGTGAAAAACTGTTTTTT. Its translation is CASSQTRAEGEKLFF. The V call is TRBV4-1, the J call TRBJ1-4; no reliable D call. Trimming shortened V by 2 bases and J by 7 bases, and 14 bases separated the two germline ends. The germline CDR1 and CDR2 sequences are MGHRA and YSYEKL. The CDR3 covers 15 residues.

The table lists this clonotype with a few counts. The chain carries TRBV5-1 and TRBJ2-7; D not certain. V was trimmed by 4 bases and J by 0 bases, leaving 5 bases between them. CDR3 length equals 12 residues. Germline CDR1 SGHRS, CDR2 YFSETQ. The chain's CDR3 is CASSASSYEQYF. CDR3 coding DNA: TGCGCCAGCAGCGCCAGCTCCTACGAGCAGTACTTC.